The 13 T cell receptor beta chains presented below share a single source sample, sequenced in a study of blood T cell repertoires in COVID-19. TCRdb's table, derived via immunoSEQ multiplex PCR, lists solely in-frame clones and lacks some. The sample yields some 320,000 clones, 85% seen once. What was sequenced was PBMCs or T cells enriched from blood (not recorded which). These receptors were obtained from a woman in her 30s who had been exposed to COVID-19.

As concerns this clone: Distinct nucleotide sequences in the sample also encode this CDR3. J is TRBJ2-7 and V is TRBV6-5, with 8 positions matching TRBD2. With 6 bases clipped from V and 3 bases from J, the junction kept 7 bases outside the gene matches. Germline assignment: CDR1 MNHEY and CDR2 SVGAGI. This CDR3 has 14 amino acids. The CDR3 is CASSSSGSSYEQYF. The CDR3 DNA follows: TGTGCCAGCAGCTCGAGCGGGAGTAGCTACGAGCAGTACTTC.

V is TRBV11-2 and J is TRBJ2-1, with 10 positions matching TRBD1. With V trimmed by 9 bases and J by 6 bases, 8 bases remained unmatched. The CDR3 totals 14 residues. Germline CDR1 and CDR2: SGHAT and FQNNGV. This CDR3 reads CASGGQGIFNEQFF. For the CDR3, the DNA is TGTGCCAGTGGGGGACAGGGGATTTTCAATGAGCAGTTCTTC.

The V and J genes are TRBV19 and TRBJ1-1; 7 nucleotides agree with TRBD1. With V trimmed by 3 bases and J by 5 bases, 3 bases remained unmatched. The CDR3 covers 13 residues. Germline V gene sequence: CDR1 LNHDA, CDR2 SQIVND (reference sequence). The CDR3 spells CASSIDRVTEAFF. CDR3 nucleotide sequence: TGTGCCAGTAGTATCGACAGGGTTACTGAAGCTTTCTTT.

The chain links TRBV6-6 to TRBJ2-3; 8 bases are a match to TRBD1. The V segment lost 6 bases and the J segment 9 bases; nucleotides outside the gene matches: 8. CDR1 and CDR2 from the germline V gene are MNHNY and SVGAGI (reference sequence). The CDR3 sequence is 13 residues long. CDR3 DNA sequence: TGTGCCAGCAGCCTGGGACAGGAGACAACGCAGTATTTT. Translated, it gives CASSLGQETTQYF.

The DNA of the CDR3 is TGTGCCAGCAGCTCTCCCAACGGGGGGGCCTACGAGCAGTACTTC. This codes for CASSSPNGGAYEQYF. The J gene is TRBJ2-7, the V gene TRBV7-9; 8 bases match TRBD2. This CDR3 comprises 15 residues. The germline CDR1 and CDR2 sequences are SEHNR and FQNEAQ (reference sequence). Germline trimming cut 4 bases from V and 2 bases from J; bases unmatched to any gene: 7.

The genes are TRBV10-1 and TRBJ2-1; D possibly corresponds to TRBD2 (6 bases). With 2 bases removed from V and 4 bases from J, the gap between germline ends came to 15 bases. CDR1 is WNHNN and CDR2 is SYGVQD in the germline V gene (reference sequence). The CDR3 is 16 amino acids. CDR3: CASSERLGGSYNEQFF. In nucleotides, the CDR3 is TGCGCCAGCAGTGAGCGGTTGGGGGGATCTTACAATGAGCAGTTCTTC.

This chain joins TRBV28 and TRBJ1-2; 7 bases match TRBD1. Germline V CDR1 and CDR2: MDHEN, SYDVKM. Unmatched junction bases numbered 3, after V lost 3 bases and J lost 2 bases. There are 14 residues in the CDR3. The CDR3 DNA reads TGTGCCAGCAGTTTGGGCAGGGGGAACTATGGCTACACCTTC. As protein: CASSLGRGNYGYTF.

V and J are TRBV30 and TRBJ2-7; D is unresolved. This CDR3 has 12 residues. The V end lost 3 bases, the J end lost 2 bases, and 8 bases lay between the germline ends. Germline assignment: CDR1 GTSNPN and CDR2 SVGIG (reference sequence). DNA of the CDR3: TGTGCCTGGAGAAGTTCGGCCTACGAGCAGTACTTC. Protein sequence: CAWRSSAYEQYF.

The chain recombines TRBV28 with TRBJ2-7, with TRBD2 matching 8 bases. This CDR3 has 14 amino acids. Unmatched junction bases numbered 3, after V lost 2 bases and J lost 3 bases. Per the germline V gene, CDR1 is MDHEN and CDR2 is SYDVKM. CDR3 region: CASSLPGGYYEQYF. The CDR3 DNA follows: TGTGCCAGCAGTTTACCGGGGGGGTACTACGAGCAGTACTTC.

The chain carries TRBV15 and TRBJ1-6; D not certain. This CDR3 has 14 amino acids. V lost 3 bases, J lost 4 bases, and 7 bases lay in between. The germline V gene has CDR1 LNHNV and CDR2 YYDKDF (reference sequence). The CDR3 sequence is CATSSGSYNSPLHF. DNA for the CDR3: TGTGCCACCAGCAGCGGGTCTTATAATTCACCCCTCCACTTT.

This clone was counted only a few times. The chain is built from TRBV7-9 and TRBJ1-2; D gene unclear. CDR1 SEHNR and CDR2 FQNEAQ come from the germline V gene (reference sequence). With 1 base removed from V and 8 bases from J, the gap between germline ends came to 8 bases. This CDR3 is built from 12 residues. DNA of the CDR3: TGTGCCAGCAGCTTAGGCACGGGAGGCTACACCTTC. Translation gives CASSLGTGGYTF.

This rearrangement joins TRBV6-5 to TRBJ1-2; TRBD1 matches at 7 bases. Germline V gene data show CDR1 as MNHEY and CDR2 as SVGAGI. V dropped 0 bases and J dropped 6; count of bases not matched to a gene: 7. The CDR3 loop spans 15 amino acids. CDR3: CASSYSLRGQDGYTF. DNA for the CDR3: TGTGCCAGCAGTTACTCCTTAAGGGGGCAGGATGGCTACACCTTC.

The chain combines TRBV5-5 with TRBJ1-2; 10 nucleotides match TRBD1. Germline CDR1 SGHKS, CDR2 YYEKEE (reference sequence). This CDR3 has 17 amino acids. V was clipped by 3 bases and J by 1 base; unmatched bases: 9. The CDR3 loop reads CASSSEDRGSFNYGYTF. The CDR3 region has the DNA TGTGCCAGCAGCTCCGAGGACAGGGGGTCCTTTAACTATGGCTACACCTTC.